This T cell receptor beta chain was identified during a study of blood T cell repertoires in COVID-19. About the research overall: Nucleic acid was either cDNA or gDNA, and it came from T cells, B-cell-depleted T cells, or PBMCs.

This clone was picked up one time. Profiling relied on immunoSEQ multiplex PCR, and the TCRdb table lists in-frame clones only, not all of them. The data contain some 220,000 clones, roughly four fifths of them singletons. Germline assignment: CDR1 LGHDT and CDR2 YNNKEL (reference sequence). The V and J ends lost 0 bases and 0 bases respectively, with 14 bases between them. CDR3 size: 18 residues. The sequenced material came from peripheral blood. The chain carries TRBV3-1 (or the pseudogene TRBV3-2) and TRBJ2-2; D ambiguous. This TCR was sampled from a woman in her sixties with acute or convalescent COVID-19. The CDR3 loop is CASSQDPSPFANTGELFF. DNA of the CDR3: TGTGCCAGCAGCCAAGATCCCTCCCCCTTCGCGAACACCGGGGAGCTGTTTTTT.